What follows are 10 T cell receptor beta chains derived from one specimen sequenced in a study of blood T cell repertoires in COVID-19. Generated by immunoSEQ multiplex PCR, the TCRdb table keeps only in-frame clones and is missing some. The sample contains fewer than 400,000 clones, approximately 83% of which appear only once. Sequenced: PBMCs or T cells enriched from blood (not recorded which). Every receptor here comes from a man aged 25-40 years who had recovered from COVID-19.

The CDR3 sequence is CASSLIRYSYEQYF. Written as DNA, the CDR3 is TGTGCCAGCAGCTTGATCAGGTACTCCTACGAGCAGTACTTC. The chain combines TRBV5-6 with TRBJ2-7; D is unclear. The V gene lost 1 base and the J gene lost 0 bases, with 8 bases spanning the gap. CDR3 length: 14 residues. Per germline, CDR1 SGHDT and CDR2 YYEEEE. Supplemented by reference TRBV5-6 and TRBJ2-7, the full variable domain reads DAGVTQSPTHLIKTRGQQVTLRCSPKSGHDTVSWYQQALGQGPQFIFQYYEEEERQRGNFPDRFSGHQFPNYSSELNVNALLLGDSALYLCASSLIRYSYEQYFGPGTRLTVT.

The V and J genes are TRBV2 and TRBJ1-2; D gene unclear. Germline loops: CDR1 SNHLY, CDR2 FYNNEI. Trimming took 3 bases from V and 2 from J, leaving 10 bases between them. There are 14 residues in the CDR3. The CDR3 sequence: CASSEAAVNYGYTF. The DNA of the CDR3 is TGTGCCAGCAGTGAGGCGGCAGTCAACTATGGCTACACCTTC.

CDR3 nucleotide sequence: TGTGCCAGCAGCCGTCGTCCTCGACAGTTTGAAGCTTTCTTT. Its translation is CASSRRPRQFEAFF. The rearrangement uses TRBV6-5 and TRBJ1-1, with D possibly being TRBD1 (5 bases). The CDR3 covers 14 residues. With 6 bases removed from V and 7 bases from J, the gap between germline ends came to 18 bases. Germline lookup yields CDR1 MNHEY and CDR2 SVGAGI.

The J gene is TRBJ1-1, the V gene TRBV7-9; 7 bases line up with TRBD1. The V gene end was trimmed by 4 bases and the J gene end by 1 base; junction bases not matched to a gene: 3. Germline V gene sequence: CDR1 SEHNR, CDR2 FQNEAQ (reference sequence). The CDR3 has 14 amino acids. This CDR3 reads CASSYRGQNTEAFF. For the CDR3, the DNA is TGTGCCAGCAGCTACAGGGGTCAGAACACTGAAGCTTTCTTT.

V is TRBV5-1 and J is TRBJ2-1, with 11 bases lining up with TRBD1. J lost 7 bases, V lost 4 bases, and 10 bases had no gene match. This CDR3 region has 16 residues. Per germline, CDR1 SGHRS and CDR2 YFSETQ. CDR3 nucleotides: TGCGCCAGCAGCCCCATACCGGGACAGGGGGATAATGAGCAGTTCTTC. It yields the protein CASSPIPGQGDNEQFF.

This clone was recorded once. The rearrangement joins TRBV24-1 to TRBJ1-5; D perhaps matches TRBD1 (5 bases). The CDR3 has 13 residues. Trimming took off 12 bases at V and 2 bases at J, with 13 bases between the two ends. Germline CDR1 KGHDR, CDR2 SFDVKD. Here the CDR3 DNA reads TGTGCCGCTTCTACGGGGGGCAATCAGCCCCAGCATTTT. Amino acid sequence: CAASTGGNQPQHF.

The gene calls are TRBV7-6 and TRBJ1-5; D perhaps matches TRBD1 (5 bases). V was trimmed by 1 base and J by 4 bases, leaving 11 bases between them. Germline V gene lookup returns CDR1 SGHVS and CDR2 FNYEAQ. CDR3 length: 15 amino acids. DNA of the CDR3: TGTGCCAGCAGCTTAGATGCAGGGCCAAATCAGCCCCAGCATTTT. Translated, it gives CASSLDAGPNQPQHF. Full variable domain (remainder filled in from reference TRBV7-6 and TRBJ1-5): GAGVSQSPRYKVTKRGQDVALRCDPISGHVSLYWYRQALGQGPEFLTYFNYEAQQDKSGLPNDRFSAERPEGSISTLTIQRTEQRDSAMYRCASSLDAGPNQPQHFGDGTRLSIL.

The V call is TRBV19, the J call TRBJ2-1; D ambiguous. Germline CDR1 LNHDA, CDR2 SQIVND (reference sequence). V was pared by 10 bases and J by 9 bases, with 10 bases between. This CDR3 has 10 amino acids. CDR3 nucleotides: TGTGCCACCCATTCGGGTGAGCAGTTCTTC. Protein: CATHSGEQFF.

This clone was recorded once. The chain employs TRBV6-6 and TRBJ1-5; D is perhaps TRBD1 (5 bases). This CDR3 region has 13 residues. Germline-derived CDR1 and CDR2 are MNHNY and SVGAGI (reference sequence). Deletions cut 8 bases from V and 4 bases from J, with 12 bases between. CDR3 nucleotide sequence: TGTGCCAGCGTTTGGGGGGATAATCAGCCCCAGCATTTT. It yields the protein CASVWGDNQPQHF.

V usage is TRBV5-5 and J usage is TRBJ2-2; D is perhaps TRBD1 (6 bases). Trimming left V 4 bases short and J 2 bases short, with 12 bases between. The CDR3 is made up of 15 amino acids. CDR1 SGHKS and CDR2 YYEKEE come from the germline V gene (reference sequence). The CDR3 protein is CASSAGTSNTGELFF. CDR3 DNA sequence: TGTGCCAGCAGCGCCGGGACATCAAACACCGGGGAGCTGTTTTTT.